The 8 T cell receptor beta chains below all came from one sample that was sequenced in a study of regulatory T cells in long-lasting Graves disease. Time point defined: newly diagnosed GD, antithyroid drugs for less than 3 months. Generation of the TCR library employed RNA extracted from PBMCs. Through Arm-PCR of CDR3 regions and iRepertoire HTBI primers, TCR beta libraries were built. Each CDR3 protein is one row after TCRdb ran MiXCR on the multiplex PCR reads. The sample consists of over 350,000 distinct CDR3 sequences, roughly 15% of them appearing once. The same data also went into a second study, on T cells in Graves' hyperthyroidism and ophthalmopathy.

Sequencing used peripheral blood mononuclear cells (PBMCs), obtained at new diagnosis, from a patient treated with antithyroid drugs. The receptor set was obtained from a woman aged 45-60 years with Graves disease.

About this clonotype: A read error is possible here, since a much larger clone lies one base away. This CDR3 fails to terminate in the conserved phenylalanine or tryptophan, so it likely reflects a read error. This chain links TRBV6-1 with TRBJ2-1; a possible D gene is TRBD1 (5 bases). CDR1 and CDR2 from the germline V gene are MNHNS and SASEGT. Trimming shortened V by 8 bases and J by 3 bases, and 14 bases separated the two germline ends. The length of the CDR3 is 14 residues. The CDR3 reads CASGETGVYNEQFS. The DNA for the CDR3 is TGTGCCAGCGGGGAAACAGGTGTCTACAATGAGCAGTTCTCC.

The chain employs TRBV3-1 and TRBJ2-1, with 7 bases identical to TRBD2. The CDR3 is 15 residues long. J lost 4 bases, V lost 4 bases, and 7 bases had no gene match. In germline, CDR1 is LGHDT, CDR2 YNNKEL (reference sequence). The CDR3 DNA follows: TGTGCCAGCAGCCCCTGGGGTAGCGGGTACAATGAGCAGTTCTTC. This sequence encodes CASSPWGSGYNEQFF.

This clonotype turned up a few times. This chain joins TRBV3-1 and TRBJ2-1; maybe TRBD2 (5 bases). Germline CDR1 is LGHDT and CDR2 is YNNKEL (reference sequence). With 1 base removed from V and 0 bases from J, the gap between germline ends came to 22 bases. The CDR3 contains 20 residues. The chain's CDR3 is CASSQGDALAGRFSYNEQFF. Here the CDR3 DNA reads TGTGCCAGCAGCCAAGGAGACGCCTTGGCGGGCCGGTTCTCCTACAATGAGCAGTTCTTC.

This clonotype was counted only a few times. The gene calls are TRBV18 and TRBJ2-7; 9 bases map to TRBD1. The J segment lost 3 bases and the V segment lost 0 bases, leaving 6 bases of the junction unmatched. Germline CDR1 is KGHSH and CDR2 is LQKENI. This CDR3 spans 16 amino acids. Here the CDR3 DNA reads TGTGCCAGCTCACCACCTGGGACAGGGTTGGGCTACGAGCAGTACTTC. This codes for CASSPPGTGLGYEQYF.

This clonotype was found many times. The rearrangement uses TRBV28 and TRBJ2-7; 10 bases align to TRBD2. The CDR3 covers 19 residues. CDR1 and CDR2 from the germline V gene are MDHEN and SYDVKM. Trimming cost V 5 bases and J 3 bases; bases outside gene matches: 19. CDR3 coding DNA: TGTGCCAGCAGTGCACAGGGGTACCTTCGACTAGCGGGCTTCTACGAGCAGTACTTC. This translates into CASSAQGYLRLAGFYEQYF.

The chain joins TRBV18 to TRBJ2-5; D gene ambiguous. The last part of the DNA fits TRBJ2-1 better; the J call may be wrong. CDR1 is KGHSH and CDR2 is LQKENI in the germline V gene. This CDR3 is 15 amino acids long. DNA of the CDR3: TGTGCCAGCTCACAAATCTCGGCCGAAGACAATGAGCAGTTCTTC. Protein sequence: CASSQISAEDNEQFF.

Many counts were recorded for this clonotype. The V gene is TRBV28, the J gene TRBJ1-4; 7 bases match TRBD1. After removal of 5 bases from V and 0 bases from J, the junction contained 3 bases not matched to a gene. This CDR3 region has 15 residues. The germline gives CDR1 MDHEN, CDR2 SYDVKM. CDR3 sequence: CASSRQGPTNEKLFF. The CDR3 nucleotides read TGTGCCAGCAGTCGACAGGGCCCAACTAATGAAAAACTGTTTTTT.

This clonotype was seen repeatedly, ten times or more. V gene TRBV2 combines with J gene TRBJ2-7, with D unresolved. Germline V CDR1 and CDR2: SNHLY, FYNNEI. V was clipped by 4 bases and J by 4 bases, with 14 bases between them. CDR3 length: 14 residues. The CDR3 reads CASSVGAIRYEQYF. CDR3 DNA sequence: TGTGCCAGCAGTGTAGGAGCGATCAGGTACGAGCAGTACTTC.